The 5 T cell receptor beta chains below were found in one sample sequenced in a study of cytomegalovirus exposure and HLA in healthy donors. Primers: 60 Vbeta forward and 13 Jbeta reverse. The method was immunoSEQ multiplex PCR; TCRdb's version includes in-frame clones alone and lacks a portion of them. The sample includes 150,000 to 200,000 clones, roughly four fifths of them seen just once. The sequenced material came from PBMCs. Receptors originate from a woman aged 25 to 45 in good health and CMV-seropositive.

The chain joins TRBV9 to TRBJ2-1; TRBD2 is a possible D gene (6 bases). The V end lost 2 bases, the J end lost 5 bases, and 11 bases lay between the germline ends. CDR3 length equals 14 residues. Per germline, CDR1 SGDLS and CDR2 YYNGEE. Here the CDR3 DNA reads TGTGCCAGCAGCGTTTTGCCTAGCGACAATGAGCAGTTCTTC. This gives the protein CASSVLPSDNEQFF.

The chain employs TRBV7-9 and TRBJ1-2; a possible D gene is TRBD1 (6 bases). Germline V lookup: CDR1 SEHNR, CDR2 FQNEAQ (reference sequence). CDR3 length equals 15 residues. Deletions cut 1 base from V and 3 bases from J, with 12 bases between. The CDR3: CASSLEAGDYYGYTF. CDR3 DNA: TGTGCCAGCAGCTTAGAGGCAGGGGATTACTATGGCTACACCTTC.

The table lists this clone with a few counts. The chain carries TRBV29-1 and TRBJ1-1, with 7 nucleotides matching TRBD1. The CDR3 is made up of 13 amino acids. Germline CDR1 and CDR2: SQVTM and ANQGSEA. J lost 7 bases, V lost 3 bases, and 8 bases had no gene match. The CDR3 DNA sequence: TGCAGCGTTGAGAAAACAGGGGACGGTGAAGCTTTCTTT. It translates to CSVEKTGDGEAFF.

This clone was observed once. This rearrangement joins TRBV5-4 to TRBJ1-1; 11 positions match TRBD1. V shed 3 bases, J shed 1 base, and the junction held 5 bases outside the gene matches. Per germline, CDR1 SGHNT and CDR2 YYREEE (reference sequence). This CDR3 comprises 16 residues. CDR3: CASSSWTGGGNTEAFF. CDR3 DNA sequence: TGTGCCAGCAGCTCTTGGACAGGGGGCGGGAACACTGAAGCTTTCTTT.

The gene calls are TRBV4-1 and TRBJ1-5; D gene unclear. The CDR3 is 13 amino acids. Trimming cost V 1 base and J 4 bases, with 5 bases left between them. Germline V lookup: CDR1 MGHRA, CDR2 YSYEKL. In DNA form, the CDR3 reads TGCGCCAGCAGCCAAGGAGGGAATCAGCCCCAGCATTTT. It codes for CASSQGGNQPQHF.